This T cell receptor beta chain was profiled in a study of blood T cell repertoires in COVID-19. The V and J ends lost 4 bases and 8 bases respectively, with 20 bases between them. The CDR3 covers 15 residues. CDR1 and CDR2 from the germline V gene are PRHDT and FYEKMQ (reference sequence). In the original analysis: The assay estimated nucleated cells by amplifying reference gene primers. Method: immunoSEQ multiplex PCR; TCRdb's copy keeps in-frame clones and lacks some. V, J and clone size are those of that table, while D and trimming were read from the DNA. The repertoire holds around 300,000 clones, with around 82% as singletons.

The chain has TRBV13 and TRBJ1-2; tentatively, D is TRBD1 (6 bases). Sequences were obtained from peripheral blood. The origin of this receptor is a woman aged 45-65 years who had recovered from COVID-19. Here the CDR3 reads CASSSYEKGGGGYTF. The CDR3 DNA reads TGTGCCAGCAGCTCATACGAGAAAGGGGGAGGGGGCTACACCTTC.